This T cell receptor beta chain was profiled in a study of T cells after somatic rescue of genetic block. Assay: immunoSEQ multiplex PCR; the TCRdb copy retains only in-frame clones and omits some. The sample consists of approximately 14,000 clones, 70% of them appearing once. This clone turned up a few times. V lost 3 bases, J lost 7 bases, and 5 bases stayed unmatched. There are 15 residues in the CDR3. CDR1 LNHNV and CDR2 YYDKDF come from the germline V gene (reference sequence). This clonotype was obtained from a man between 18 and 35 years old. The V call is TRBV15, the J call TRBJ2-1; 11 positions match TRBD2. The specimen was peripheral blood mononuclear cells (PBMCs). In nucleotides, the CDR3 is TGTGCCACCAGCAGGGGTAGCGGGGGGGCGAATGAGCAGTTCTTC. This sequence encodes CATSRGSGGANEQFF.